Below, 17 T cell receptor beta chains from the same sample are listed, as sequenced in a study of CD8 T cells in ankylosing spondylitis. In TCRdb, the 5' RACE reads were re-called with MiXCR into one record per CDR3 protein. Among just over 350,000 distinct CDR3 sequences, approximately 22% were seen once, and the ten largest hold roughly 13%. Specimen: blood, either unsorted or a sorted T cell fraction (not recorded which). These receptors were collected from a male donor with ankylosing spondylitis or in good health (not recorded which).

This clonotype was recorded a few times. The chain links TRBV28 to TRBJ2-3, with D perhaps matching TRBD2 (7 bases). The V and J ends lost 4 bases and 0 bases respectively, with 20 bases between them. Germline assignment: CDR1 MDHEN and CDR2 SYDVKM. The CDR3 is made up of 18 amino acids. The CDR3 is CASSSNSGDGGSTDTQYF. The CDR3, as DNA: TGTGCCAGCAGTTCGAATTCAGGGGACGGGGGGAGCACAGATACGCAGTATTTT.

The genes are TRBV6-5 and TRBJ1-1, with a tentative D call TRBD1 (5 bases). CDR3 length: 13 residues. Germline V gene data show CDR1 as MNHEY and CDR2 as SVGAGI. V dropped 2 bases and J dropped 7 bases, with 11 bases sitting between them. The CDR3 region has the DNA TGTGCCAGCAGTTACGGGCAGGGAGGTGAAGCTTTCTTT. This encodes CASSYGQGGEAFF.

The chain has TRBV20-1 and TRBJ2-1; a weak D match, TRBD2 (5 bases). This CDR3 region has 13 residues. Trimming shortened V by 1 base and J by 9 bases, and 13 bases separated the two germline ends. Germline V CDR1 and CDR2: DFQATT, SNEGSKA (reference sequence). The CDR3: CSARAAAGGEQFF. In DNA, the CDR3 is TGCAGTGCTAGAGCGGCGGCGGGCGGTGAGCAGTTCTTC.

The V gene is TRBV25-1, the J gene TRBJ2-3; TRBD2 aligns across 9 bases. J was trimmed by 1 base and V by 8 bases; bases with no gene match: 7. The CDR3 loop spans 15 amino acids. CDR1 and CDR2 from the germline V gene are MGHDK and SYGVNS. The CDR3 DNA follows: TGTGCCAGCCCCCAGCGGGGGGCCCGCACAGATACGCAGTATTTT. Encoded protein: CASPQRGARTDTQYF.

This clonotype was counted ten times or more. This chain uses TRBV12-3 or TRBV12-4 with TRBJ2-7; 9 bases are shared with TRBD1. Trimming removed 6 bases from V and 2 bases from J; junction bases left unmatched: 5. This CDR3 is 14 amino acids long. CDR3 bases: TGTGCCAGCAGGACTGGGACAGGGCCCTACGAGCAGTACTTC. It specifies CASRTGTGPYEQYF.

The chain links TRBV4-1 to TRBJ2-1, with D unclear. This CDR3 has 12 amino acids. Trimming took off 2 bases at V and 9 bases at J, with 8 bases between the two ends. CDR1 is MGHRA and CDR2 is YSYEKL in the germline V gene. The CDR3 here is CASSQSGSEQFF. CDR3 DNA sequence: TGCGCCAGCAGCCAATCCGGAAGTGAGCAGTTCTTC.

This clonotype has just a few counts. This chain joins TRBV15 and TRBJ2-3, with D hard to call. This CDR3 region has 14 residues. Germline CDR1 and CDR2: LNHNV and YYDKDF (reference sequence). Trimming removed 1 base from V and 2 bases from J, with 7 bases in between. Here the CDR3 reads CATSRVPDTDTQYF. In nucleotides, the CDR3 is TGTGCCACCAGCAGAGTCCCTGACACAGATACGCAGTATTTT.

This clonotype was picked up a small number of times. The genes are TRBV10-3 and TRBJ2-1; D unclear. Trimming took 0 bases from V and 6 from J, leaving 18 bases between them. Germline CDR1 ENHRY, CDR2 SYGVKD. This CDR3 comprises 17 residues. The CDR3 bases are TGTGCCATCAGTGAGTCGACTTGGCTAGTGAGCAGCAATGAGCAGTTCTTC. This sequence encodes CAISESTWLVSSNEQFF.

This chain links TRBV28 with TRBJ2-4; 9 nucleotides line up with TRBD1. Germline assignment: CDR1 MDHEN and CDR2 SYDVKM. The CDR3 sequence is 13 residues long. Trimming at V came to 10 bases and at J to 8 bases, leaving 9 bases not matched to a gene. CDR3 amino acids: CATTGGGLDIQYF. The CDR3 DNA reads TGTGCCACCACAGGGGGCGGATTAGACATTCAGTACTTC. Complete variable domain (other parts from reference TRBV28 and TRBJ2-4): DVKVTQSSRYLVKRTGEKVFLECVQDMDHENMFWYRQDPGLGLRLIYFSYDVKMKEKGDIPEGYSVSREKKERFSLILESASTNQTSMYLCATTGGGLDIQYFGAGTRLSVL.

This clonotype was detected ten times or more. This chain links TRBV27 with TRBJ2-7; 8 bases agree with TRBD2. The germline gives CDR1 MNHEY, CDR2 SMNVEV (reference sequence). This CDR3 has 11 amino acids. The V and J ends lost 6 bases and 6 bases, in that order; junction bases with no gene match: 1. CDR3: CASSGGGEQYF. CDR3 bases: TGTGCCAGCAGCGGGGGGGGCGAGCAGTACTTC.

V and J are TRBV5-1 and TRBJ2-7, with TRBD1 matching 7 bases. CDR1 is SGHRS, CDR2 YFSETQ, per germline. The CDR3 is 15 residues long. The V and J ends lost 5 bases and 2 bases, in that order; junction bases with no gene match: 10. This CDR3 reads CASSPRRDSTYEQYF. The CDR3 coding sequence is TGCGCCAGCAGTCCAAGACGGGACAGTACCTACGAGCAGTACTTC.

The rearrangement links TRBV29-1 to TRBJ2-1; D remains unclear. Germline V gene lookup returns CDR1 SQVTM and CDR2 ANQGSEA. This CDR3 region has 14 residues. Deletions cut 4 bases from V and 0 bases from J, with 10 bases between. The CDR3 region is CSVAPESSYNEQFF. In DNA form, the CDR3 reads TGCAGCGTTGCCCCAGAATCCTCCTACAATGAGCAGTTCTTC.

The rearrangement joins TRBV6-5 to TRBJ2-5, with D possibly matching TRBD2 (7 bases). V dropped 4 bases and J dropped 2 bases, with 14 bases sitting between them. From germline, CDR1 is MNHEY and CDR2 SVGAGI. This CDR3 is 15 amino acids long. CDR3 nucleotides: TGTGCCAGCAGTTTTTGGGGGGGCCTTCAAGAGACCCAGTACTTC. This encodes CASSFWGGLQETQYF.

The V call is TRBV12-3 or TRBV12-4, the J call TRBJ2-1; no reliable D call. Trimming removed 3 bases from V and 0 bases from J, with 9 bases in between. The CDR3 loop spans 15 amino acids. CDR3 in amino acids: CASSFRVSSYNEQFF. The CDR3 nucleotides are TGTGCCAGCAGTTTTCGCGTCAGCTCCTACAATGAGCAGTTCTTC.

This clonotype has a handful of counts. The V call is TRBV19, the J call TRBJ1-2, with D unresolved. CDR3 length equals 14 residues. Germline V CDR1 and CDR2: LNHDA, SQIVND (reference sequence). Deletions cut 7 bases from V and 7 bases from J, with 19 bases between. CDR3 sequence: CASKEVLKTGGYTF. The CDR3 region has the DNA TGTGCCAGTAAAGAGGTTCTCAAAACGGGTGGCTACACCTTC.

The chain is built from TRBV9 and TRBJ1-1; tentative D call: TRBD1 (5 bases). The CDR3 contains 15 residues. The germline V and J ends were trimmed by 0 bases and 1 base, with 10 bases remaining between them. Germline V lookup: CDR1 SGDLS, CDR2 YYNGEE. The DNA of the CDR3 is TGTGCCAGCAGCGTAGGATGGGGGAGGAACACTGAAGCTTTCTTT. Amino acids: CASSVGWGRNTEAFF.

V is TRBV29-1 and J is TRBJ2-1; D remains unclear. V dropped 5 bases and J dropped 11 bases, with 13 bases sitting between them. The CDR3 spans 11 residues. The germline gives CDR1 SQVTM, CDR2 ANQGSEA. CDR3 nucleotides: TGCAGCGTTAGTATCTTGAGTCAGCAGTTCTTC. This codes for CSVSILSQQFF.